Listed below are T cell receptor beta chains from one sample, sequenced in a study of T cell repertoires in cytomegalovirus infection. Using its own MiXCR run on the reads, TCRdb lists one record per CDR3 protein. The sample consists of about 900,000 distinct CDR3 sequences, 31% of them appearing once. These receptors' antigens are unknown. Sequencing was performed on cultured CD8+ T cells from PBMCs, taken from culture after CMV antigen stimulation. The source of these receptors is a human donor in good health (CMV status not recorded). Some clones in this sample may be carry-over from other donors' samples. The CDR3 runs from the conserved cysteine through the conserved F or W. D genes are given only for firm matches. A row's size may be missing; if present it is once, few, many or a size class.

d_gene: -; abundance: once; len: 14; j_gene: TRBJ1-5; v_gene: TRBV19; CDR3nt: TGTGCCAGTAGTATGAGAGGGATCGATCAGCCCCAGCATTTT; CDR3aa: CASSMRGIDQPQHF
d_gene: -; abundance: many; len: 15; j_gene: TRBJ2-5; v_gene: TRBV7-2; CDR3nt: TGTGCCAGCAGCCGGGTGGCAGGTTACGGAGAGACCCAGTACTTC; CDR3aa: CASSRVAGYGETQYF
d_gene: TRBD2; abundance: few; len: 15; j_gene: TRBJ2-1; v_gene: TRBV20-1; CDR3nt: TGCAGTGTACTAGCGGGGGGCAAGTCCTACAATGAGCAGTTCTTC; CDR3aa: CSVLAGGKSYNEQFF
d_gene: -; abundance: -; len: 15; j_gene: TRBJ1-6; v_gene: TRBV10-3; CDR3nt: TGTGCCATCAGTGAGTCGAAACGGGGTATCGGTACCCTCCACTTT; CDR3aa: CAISESKRGIGTLHF
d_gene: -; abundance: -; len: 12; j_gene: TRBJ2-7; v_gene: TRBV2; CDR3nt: TGTGCCAGCACAGGGTCATTCTACGAGCAGTACTTC; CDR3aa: CASTGSFYEQYF
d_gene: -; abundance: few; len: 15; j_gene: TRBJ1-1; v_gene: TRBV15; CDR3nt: TGTGCCACCAGCAGAGATGTTCGGGTGAACACTGAAGCTTTCTTT; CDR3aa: CATSRDVRVNTEAFF
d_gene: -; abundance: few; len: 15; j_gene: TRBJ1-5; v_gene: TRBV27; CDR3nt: TGTGCCAGCAGCCTGACAGAACGTCGTGATCAGCCCCAGCATTTT; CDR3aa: CASSLTERRDQPQHF
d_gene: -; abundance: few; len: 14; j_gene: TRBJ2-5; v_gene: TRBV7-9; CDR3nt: TGTGCCAGCAGCCCGGGACTTCCGCAAGAGACCCAGTACTTC; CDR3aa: CASSPGLPQETQYF
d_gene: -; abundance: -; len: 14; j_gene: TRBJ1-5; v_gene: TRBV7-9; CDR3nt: TGTGCCAGCAGCTTGCCTACAGGAAATCAGCCCCAGCATTTT; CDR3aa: CASSLPTGNQPQHF
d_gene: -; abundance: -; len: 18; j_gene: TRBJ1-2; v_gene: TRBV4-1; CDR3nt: TGCGCCAGCAGCCAAGATTTGTTGCGACAGCGAGACCACTATGGCTACACCTTC; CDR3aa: CASSQDLLRQRDHYGYTF
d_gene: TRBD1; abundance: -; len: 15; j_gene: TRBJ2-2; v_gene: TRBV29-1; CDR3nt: TGCAGAGCCTACCGGGACAGGCCGAACACCGGGGAGCTGTTTTTT; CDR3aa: CRAYRDRPNTGELFF
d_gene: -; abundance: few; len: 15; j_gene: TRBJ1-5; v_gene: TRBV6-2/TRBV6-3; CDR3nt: TGTGCCAGCAGTTACCGGAGTTCGGGCAATCAGCCCCAGCATTTT; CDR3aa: CASSYRSSGNQPQHF
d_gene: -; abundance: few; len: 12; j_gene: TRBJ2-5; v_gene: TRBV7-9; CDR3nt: TGTGCCGGGGCACATCAACAAGAGACCCAGTACTTC; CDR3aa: CAGAHQQETQYF
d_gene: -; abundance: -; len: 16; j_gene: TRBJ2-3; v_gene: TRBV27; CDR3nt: TGTGCCAGCAGTTCCGGGACCTCCTTAGGCACAGATACGCAGTATTTT; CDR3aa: CASSSGTSLGTDTQYF
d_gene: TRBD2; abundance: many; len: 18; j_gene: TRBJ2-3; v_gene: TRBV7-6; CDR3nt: TGTGCCAGCAGCCGAGTTATTACTAGCGGGGAAGACACAGATACGCAGTATTTT; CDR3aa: CASSRVITSGEDTDTQYF
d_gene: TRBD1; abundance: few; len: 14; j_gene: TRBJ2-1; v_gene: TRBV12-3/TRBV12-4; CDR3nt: TGTGCCAGCACCTCCTTCGGGACAGCCCATGAGCAGTTCTTC; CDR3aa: CASTSFGTAHEQFF
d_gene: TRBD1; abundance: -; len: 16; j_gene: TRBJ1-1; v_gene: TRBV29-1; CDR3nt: TGCAGCGTTGAAAGAGGTGGACAGGGGGTGGGGGGAGAAGCTTTCTTT; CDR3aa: CSVERGGQGVGGEAFF
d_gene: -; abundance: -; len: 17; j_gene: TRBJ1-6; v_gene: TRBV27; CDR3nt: TGTGCCAGCAGTTTATCGAGTACCGGGTCCCACAATTCACCCCTCCACTTT; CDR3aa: CASSLSSTGSHNSPLHF
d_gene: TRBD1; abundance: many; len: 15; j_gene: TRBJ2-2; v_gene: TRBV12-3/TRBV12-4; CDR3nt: TGTGCCAGCAGTTGGACAGGGCACGGCACCGGGGAGCTGTTTTTT; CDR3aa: CASSWTGHGTGELFF
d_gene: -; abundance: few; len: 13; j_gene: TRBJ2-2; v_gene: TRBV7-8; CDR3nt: TGTGCCAGCAGCATTACTTACACCGGGGAGCTGTTTTTT; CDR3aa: CASSITYTGELFF
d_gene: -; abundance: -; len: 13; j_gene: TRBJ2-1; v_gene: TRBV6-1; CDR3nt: TGTGCCAGCAGTGAAGCGCTTCATCATGAGCAGTTCTTC; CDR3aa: CASSEALHHEQFF
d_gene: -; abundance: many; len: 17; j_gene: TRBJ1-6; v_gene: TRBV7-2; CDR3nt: TGTGCCAGCAGCTTCGGGGGGGGGAGCTCCTATAATTCACCCCTCCACTTT; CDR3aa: CASSFGGGSSYNSPLHF
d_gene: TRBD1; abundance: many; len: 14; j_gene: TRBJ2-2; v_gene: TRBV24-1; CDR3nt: TGTGCCACATCCGGGACAGTTGACACCGGGGAGCTGTTTTTT; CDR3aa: CATSGTVDTGELFF
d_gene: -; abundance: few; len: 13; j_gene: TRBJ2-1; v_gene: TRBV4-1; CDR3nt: TGCGCCAGCAGCCAAGTTCCGGACAATGAGCAGTTCTTC; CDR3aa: CASSQVPDNEQFF
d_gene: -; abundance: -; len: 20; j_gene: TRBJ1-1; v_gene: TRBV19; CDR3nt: TGTGCCAGTAGTATAGAGTGGATGGCTTTTGGATCGCATGGGGACACTGAAGCTTTCTTT; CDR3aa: CASSIEWMAFGSHGDTEAFF
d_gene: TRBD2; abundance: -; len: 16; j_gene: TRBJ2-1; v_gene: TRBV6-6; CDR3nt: TGTGCCAGCAGTTACTCGGCGGGGGGGGGGCAATGGGAGCAGTTCTTC; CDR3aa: CASSYSAGGGQWEQFF
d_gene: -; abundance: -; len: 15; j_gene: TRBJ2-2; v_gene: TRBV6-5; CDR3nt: TGTGCCAGCCTGGGTAGACGGTGGAACACCGGGGAGCTGTTTTTT; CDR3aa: CASLGRRWNTGELFF
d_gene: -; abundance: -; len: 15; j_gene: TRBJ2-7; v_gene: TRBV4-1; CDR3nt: TGCGCCAGCAGCCAAGCTACCGTAGGAGGCTACGAGCAGTACTTC; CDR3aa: CASSQATVGGYEQYF
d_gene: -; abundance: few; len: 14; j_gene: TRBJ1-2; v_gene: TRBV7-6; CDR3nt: TGTGCCAGCAGCAAGGGGTGGGGGCCCTATGGCTACACCTTC; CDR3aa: CASSKGWGPYGYTF
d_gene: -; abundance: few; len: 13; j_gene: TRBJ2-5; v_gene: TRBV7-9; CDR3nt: TGTGCCAGCAGCATTAGCAGCCAAGAGACCCAGTACTTC; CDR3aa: CASSISSQETQYF
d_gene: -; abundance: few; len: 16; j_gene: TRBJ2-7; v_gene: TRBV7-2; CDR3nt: TGTGCCAGCAGCTTAGATGGGGGATACCCGGCCTACGAGCAGTACTTC; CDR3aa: CASSLDGGYPAYEQYF
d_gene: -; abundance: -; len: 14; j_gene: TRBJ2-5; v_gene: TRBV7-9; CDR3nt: TGTGCCAGCAGCTTCAGCAGAACACCTAAGACCCAGTACTTC; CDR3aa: CASSFSRTPKTQYF
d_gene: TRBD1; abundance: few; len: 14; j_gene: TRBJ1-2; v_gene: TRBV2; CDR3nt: TGTGCCAGCAGTCCGACTTTGACAGGGGATGGCTACACCTTC; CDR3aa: CASSPTLTGDGYTF
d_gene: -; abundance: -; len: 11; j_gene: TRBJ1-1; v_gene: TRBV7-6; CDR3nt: TGTGCCAGCTTGCAGGGCGCTGAAGCTTTCTTT; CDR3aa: CASLQGAEAFF
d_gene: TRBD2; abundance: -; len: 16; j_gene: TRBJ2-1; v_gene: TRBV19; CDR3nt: TGTGCCAGTAGTTCCTCAAGCGGGGGCCTTTACAATGAGCAGTTCTTC; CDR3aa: CASSSSSGGLYNEQFF
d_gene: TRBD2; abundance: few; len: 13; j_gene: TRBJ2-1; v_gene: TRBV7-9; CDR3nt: TGTGCCAGCAGCTTACCGGGAGGCCGTGAGCAGTTCTTC; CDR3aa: CASSLPGGREQFF
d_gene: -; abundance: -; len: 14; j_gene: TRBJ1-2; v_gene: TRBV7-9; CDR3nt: TGTGCCAGCAGCCCCCCCACAGGGACCTATGGCTACACCTTC; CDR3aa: CASSPPTGTYGYTF
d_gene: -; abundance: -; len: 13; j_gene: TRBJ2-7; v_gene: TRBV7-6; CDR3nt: TGTGCCAGCAGCTTATCGGTAACTAGCGAGCAGTACTTC; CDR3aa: CASSLSVTSEQYF
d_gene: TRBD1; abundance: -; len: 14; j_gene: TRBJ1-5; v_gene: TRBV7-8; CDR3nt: TGTGCCAGCAGCTTAGAGACAGGGCGGCAGCCCCAGCATTTT; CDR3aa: CASSLETGRQPQHF
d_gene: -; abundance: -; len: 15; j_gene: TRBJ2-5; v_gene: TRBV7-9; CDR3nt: TGTGCCAGCAGCTTAGAGGCTGACCCTTGGGGGACCCAGTACTTC; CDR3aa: CASSLEADPWGTQYF
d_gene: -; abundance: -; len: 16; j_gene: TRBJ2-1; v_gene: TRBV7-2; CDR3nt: TGTGCCAGCAGCGACGGTGCGGCGCATCCCTACAATGAGCAGTTCTTC; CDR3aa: CASSDGAAHPYNEQFF
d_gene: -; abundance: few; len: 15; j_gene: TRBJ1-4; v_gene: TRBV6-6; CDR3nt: TGTGCCAGCAGTTACCCGAGGTCGCTGAATGAAAAACTGTTTTTT; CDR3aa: CASSYPRSLNEKLFF
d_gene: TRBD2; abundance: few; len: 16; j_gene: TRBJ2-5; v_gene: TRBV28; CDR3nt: TGTGCCAGCAGTTTAGCTAGCGGGGGCCACCAAGAGACCCAGTACTTC; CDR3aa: CASSLASGGHQETQYF
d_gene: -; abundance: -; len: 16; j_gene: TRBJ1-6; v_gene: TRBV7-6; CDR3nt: TGTGCCAGCAGCTTAGCGATGGCAGGGAGTAATTCACCCCTCCACTTT; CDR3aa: CASSLAMAGSNSPLHF
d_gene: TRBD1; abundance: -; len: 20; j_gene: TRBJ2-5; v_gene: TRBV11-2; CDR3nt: TGTGCCAGCAGACATGGGCCGGGCCAGGGGGCGAGAATGGGGCAAGAGACCCAGTACTTC; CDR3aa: CASRHGPGQGARMGQETQYF
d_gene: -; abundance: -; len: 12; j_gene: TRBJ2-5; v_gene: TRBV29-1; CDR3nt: TGCAGCGTTGAAGAGGGCCAAGAGACCCAGTACTTC; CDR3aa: CSVEEGQETQYF
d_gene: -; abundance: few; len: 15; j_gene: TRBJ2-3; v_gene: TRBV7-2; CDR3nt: TGTGCCAGCAGCCCCGGGTCTACCTCCACAGATACGCAGTATTTT; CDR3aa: CASSPGSTSTDTQYF
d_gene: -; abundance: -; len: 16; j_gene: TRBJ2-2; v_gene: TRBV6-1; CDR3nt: TGTGCCAGCTTTGGCAGGGGCACATCGAACACCGGGGAGCTGTTTTTT; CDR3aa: CASFGRGTSNTGELFF